Below are 19 T cell receptor beta chains sequenced from a single sample in a study of T cells in Graves' hyperthyroidism and ophthalmopathy. Authors of the study amplified TCR beta CDR3 regions from RNA transcripts. The primer set for the first-round RT-PCR of the TCR CDR3 was HTBI. TCRdb re-called the multiplex PCR reads through MiXCR, storing one row per CDR3 protein. The sample includes roughly 700,000 distinct CDR3 sequences, over 35% of them seen just once. The sample comprised blood. The receptors were gathered from a woman aged 40 to 50 with Graves' hyperthyroidism.

The chain uses TRBV25-1 and TRBJ1-1; D perhaps matches TRBD1 (6 bases). V was shortened by 8 bases and J by 1 base, with 23 bases between the two germline ends. CDR3 length: 17 amino acids. Germline CDR1 and CDR2: MGHDK and SYGVNS. CDR3 bases: TGTGCCAGCTCACCCTACCTTTGGGGGGCGACGAACACTGAAGCTTTCTTT. This gives the protein CASSPYLWGATNTEAFF.

The chain joins TRBV6-5 to TRBJ2-5, with D hard to call. The V end lost 6 bases, the J end lost 0 bases, and 14 bases lay between the germline ends. Germline assignment: CDR1 MNHEY and CDR2 SVGAGI. This CDR3 contains 15 residues. The CDR3 spells CASRPGQTYQETQYF. For the CDR3, the DNA is TGTGCCAGCAGACCAGGTCAAACGTACCAAGAGACCCAGTACTTC.

This chain links TRBV9 with TRBJ2-5; D uncertain. CDR1 is SGDLS and CDR2 is YYNGEE in the germline V gene. CDR3 length equals 15 residues. Trimming removed 0 bases at V and 0 bases at J, with 9 bases between. The DNA for the CDR3 is TGTGCCAGCAGCGTAGGACACCTGTACCAAGAGACCCAGTACTTC. This sequence encodes CASSVGHLYQETQYF.

This rearrangement joins TRBV10-3 to TRBJ2-7; D tentatively reads TRBD1 or TRBD2 (5 bases each). V shed 10 bases and J shed 3 bases, with 19 bases lying between them. Germline CDR1 reads ENHRY; CDR2 reads SYGVKD. This CDR3 spans 14 amino acids. CDR3 DNA: TGTGCCAGCCACACCGGGGCAGCCTTCTACGAGCAGTACTTC. Translated, it gives CASHTGAAFYEQYF.

This clonotype showed up just a few times. The rearrangement links TRBV30 to TRBJ2-7; D is tentatively TRBD1 or TRBD2 (5 bases each). There are 13 residues in the CDR3. In germline, CDR1 is GTSNPN, CDR2 SVGIG (reference sequence). Trimming removed 2 bases from V and 6 bases from J, with 14 bases in between. The CDR3 DNA sequence: TGTGCCTGGAGTAGGGACGGCGACCGCGAGCAGTACTTC. It is translated as CAWSRDGDREQYF.

This clonotype was recorded many times. The rearrangement joins TRBV9 to TRBJ1-1; no reliable D call. Trimming removed 4 bases at V and 5 bases at J, with 12 bases between. Germline V gene data show CDR1 as SGDLS and CDR2 as YYNGEE. This CDR3 contains 13 residues. Here the CDR3 reads CASSPRSVTEAFF. CDR3 DNA: TGTGCCAGCAGCCCGCGTAGTGTGACTGAAGCTTTCTTT.

This clonotype was seen more than once but under ten times. This chain links TRBV5-1 with TRBJ2-7; no clear D. The V end was cut by 7 bases, the J end by 0 bases, with 17 bases between. This CDR3 spans 15 amino acids. Germline V gives CDR1 SGHRS, CDR2 YFSETQ. The CDR3 nucleotides are TGCGCCAGCTGCCCCCATCCTGGAGTCTCCTACGAGCAGTACTTC. Protein sequence: CASCPHPGVSYEQYF.

The genes are TRBV12-3 or TRBV12-4 and TRBJ1-5; D remains ambiguous. The V and J ends lost 3 bases and 9 bases respectively, with 9 bases between them. The CDR3 consists of 12 residues. CDR3 amino acids: CASSLLGRPQHF. The DNA for the CDR3 is TGTGCCAGCAGTTTGTTGGGGAGGCCCCAGCATTTT.

The chain employs TRBV5-1 and TRBJ1-4, with D possibly TRBD1 on 5 matching bases. Germline V gene data show CDR1 as SGHRS and CDR2 as YFSETQ. This CDR3 region has 16 residues. V lost 1 base and J 0 bases, leaving 10 bases between the germline ends. CDR3 DNA sequence: TGCGCCAGCAGCTTGAATAGCAGGGCAACTAATGAAAAACTGTTTTTT. This encodes CASSLNSRATNEKLFF.

J is TRBJ2-2 and V is TRBV20-1; D gene ambiguous. This CDR3 has 12 residues. Trimming removed 2 bases at V and 8 bases at J, with 9 bases between. The germline gives CDR1 DFQATT, CDR2 SNEGSKA (reference sequence). In nucleotides, the CDR3 is TGCAGTGCTAGAACGACGGCAGGGGAGCTGTTTTTT. This encodes CSARTTAGELFF.

Many counts were recorded for this clonotype. The rearrangement uses TRBV20-1 and TRBJ2-5; TRBD1 might be the D (5 bases). V was clipped by 8 bases and J by 5 bases, with 18 bases between them. Germline V lookup: CDR1 DFQATT, CDR2 SNEGSKA (reference sequence). The CDR3 runs 13 residues. For the CDR3, the DNA is TGCAGTACCGACAGTTTGGGGCGCGAGACCCAGTACTTC. As protein: CSTDSLGRETQYF.

The chain carries TRBV19 and TRBJ2-2, with 8 bases identical to TRBD2. V lost 6 bases, J lost 0 bases, and 6 bases stayed unmatched. This CDR3 region has 16 residues. Germline CDR1 LNHDA, CDR2 SQIVND (reference sequence). CDR3 amino acids: CASRPLAASNTGELFF. The CDR3 bases are TGTGCCAGTAGGCCACTAGCGGCATCGAACACCGGGGAGCTGTTTTTT.

CDR3 bases: TGTGCCAGCAGTGCCTATGACAGGGACGGGAACACTGAAGCTTTCTTT. Its translation: CASSAYDRDGNTEAFF. The chain carries TRBV6-4 and TRBJ1-1; 7 bases are shared with TRBD1. Looked up from germline, CDR1 is MRHNA and CDR2 is SNTAGT. The J segment lost 1 base and the V segment lost 4 bases, leaving 9 bases of the junction unmatched. The CDR3 runs to 16 residues.

This clonotype was seen repeatedly, ten times or more. The chain recombines TRBV7-6 with TRBJ1-4; no definite D call. Germline V gene lookup returns CDR1 SGHVS and CDR2 FNYEAQ. Trimming removed 0 bases at V and 4 bases at J, with 18 bases between. The CDR3 contains 18 residues. Here the CDR3 reads CASSLAYGGRSGNEKLFF. The CDR3 DNA is TGTGCCAGCAGCTTAGCGTATGGAGGGAGGTCGGGTAATGAAAAACTGTTTTTT.

The rearrangement joins TRBV20-1 to TRBJ1-4; D call uncertain. Germline values: CDR1 DFQATT, CDR2 SNEGSKA (reference sequence). V was cut by 6 bases and J by 0 bases, with 8 bases left in between. This CDR3 spans 13 amino acids. CDR3 sequence: CSARITTNEKLFF. The CDR3 DNA reads TGCAGTGCCAGGATTACAACTAATGAAAAACTGTTTTTT.

The V gene is TRBV2, the J gene TRBJ1-5; maybe TRBD1 (6 bases). The length of the CDR3 is 17 residues. Looked up from germline, CDR1 is SNHLY and CDR2 is FYNNEI. The germline V and J ends were trimmed by 7 bases and 0 bases, with 19 bases remaining between them. The DNA for the CDR3 is TGTGCCAGCATCCATAAACAGGGCCTATATAGCAATCAGCCCCAGCATTTT. Translated, it gives CASIHKQGLYSNQPQHF. The full variable domain, in which reference TRBV2 and TRBJ1-5 provide the parts outside the CDR3, is EPEVTQTPSHQVTQMGQEVILRCVPISNHLYFYWYRQILGQKVEFLVSFYNNEISEKSEIFDDQFSVERPDGSNFTLKIRSTKLEDSAMYFCASIHKQGLYSNQPQHFGDGTRLSIL.

The V and J genes are TRBV19 and TRBJ1-2; weak D call: TRBD1 (6 bases). The length of the CDR3 is 13 residues. CDR1 and CDR2 (germline): LNHDA, SQIVND (reference sequence). The V end was cut by 10 bases, the J end by 3 bases, with 15 bases between. Here the CDR3 reads CATSGGADYGYTF. DNA for the CDR3: TGTGCCACTTCTGGGGGGGCTGACTATGGCTACACCTTC.

This chain links TRBV29-1 with TRBJ1-2; D is undetermined. Germline V lookup: CDR1 SQVTM, CDR2 ANQGSEA. The CDR3 is 14 amino acids. Trimming removed 5 bases at V and 2 bases at J, with 15 bases between. As DNA, the CDR3 is TGCAGCGTTATCCCTCCCGACACGAACTATGGCTACACCTTC. Its protein product is CSVIPPDTNYGYTF. The variable domain in full, with the rest retrieved from reference TRBV29-1 and TRBJ1-2, is SAVISQKPSRDICQRGTSLTIQCQVDSQVTMMFWYRQQPGQSLTLIATANQGSEATYESGFVIDKFPISRPNLTFSTLTVSNMSPEDSSIYLCSVIPPDTNYGYTFGSGTRLTVV.

This clonotype was counted between two and nine times. The rearrangement links TRBV28 to TRBJ1-5; D not certain. CDR3 length: 12 residues. Trimming pared 6 bases from V and 11 bases from J, leaving 14 bases between. CDR1 and CDR2 (germline): MDHEN, SYDVKM. CDR3 sequence reads: CASRPSNGAQHF. The CDR3 nucleotides are TGTGCCAGCAGGCCCTCAAATGGAGCCCAGCATTTT.